This T cell receptor beta chain was identified in a study of cytomegalovirus exposure and HLA in healthy donors. Study-wide findings and caveats: TCR beta V segments were, for the most part, productive about 90% or about 30% of the time in an earlier analysis.

Use of 60 Vbeta and 13 Jbeta primers characterized the PCR. This table comes from immunoSEQ multiplex PCR, and its TCRdb copy is limited to in-frame clones, with some not included. The sample comprises some 130,000 clones, nearly 65% of which are singletons, and more than 8.5% rests with the top ten. A word on this clone: Its target is unknown.

The CDR3 length is 15 residues. The germline gives CDR1 SGDLS, CDR2 YYNGEE. Trimming stripped 0 bases from V and 0 bases from J, with 8 bases between. What was sequenced was PBMCs. The receptor was derived from a man aged 40-50 years in good health and CMV-seropositive. The chain recombines TRBV9 with TRBJ2-3; perhaps TRBD1 as D (6 bases). The CDR3 region has the DNA TGTGCCAGCAGCGTAGCGGACAGTAGCACAGATACGCAGTATTTT. Translating gives CASSVADSSTDTQYF.